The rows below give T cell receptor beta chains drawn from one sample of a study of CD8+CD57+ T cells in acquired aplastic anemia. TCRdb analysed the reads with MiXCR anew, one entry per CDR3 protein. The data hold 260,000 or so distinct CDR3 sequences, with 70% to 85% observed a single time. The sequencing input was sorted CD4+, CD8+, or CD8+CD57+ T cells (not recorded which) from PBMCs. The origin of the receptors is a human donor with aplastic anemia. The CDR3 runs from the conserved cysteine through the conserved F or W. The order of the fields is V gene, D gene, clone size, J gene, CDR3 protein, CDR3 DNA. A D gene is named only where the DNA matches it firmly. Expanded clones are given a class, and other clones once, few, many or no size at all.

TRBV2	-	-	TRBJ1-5	CASSDVRAGNQPLQF	TGTGCCAGCAGTGATGTGAGGGCAGGGAATCAGCCCCTGCAGTTT
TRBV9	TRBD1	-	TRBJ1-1	CASCIQGWRSTDTFF	TGTGCCAGCTGCATACAGGGGTGGAGGTCCACAGATACTTTCTTT
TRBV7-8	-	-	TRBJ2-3	CASSLAGGASTQYTQYF	TGTGCCAGCAGCTTAGCGGGAGGTGCCAGTACGCAGTATACGCAGTATTTT
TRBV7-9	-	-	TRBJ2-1	CASSLGASGSCNEQFF	TGTGCCAGCAGCTTAGGAGCAAGCGGCTCCTGCAATGAGCAGTTCTTC
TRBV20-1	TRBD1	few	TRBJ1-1	CSAVDRGRKNTEAFF	TGCAGTGCCGTAGACAGGGGACGCAAGAACACTGAAGCTTTCTTT
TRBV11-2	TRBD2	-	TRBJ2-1	CASSWGGGHEQFF	TGTGCCAGCAGTTGGGGGGGAGGGCATGAGCAGTTCTTC
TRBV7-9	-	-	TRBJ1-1	CASSFVGGGGSEAFF	TGTGCCAGCAGTTTTGTGGGAGGCGGGGGGAGCGAAGCGTTCTTT
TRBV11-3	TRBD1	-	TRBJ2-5	CASSRDSTGDTQYF	TGTGCCAGCAGCAGAGATTCCACAGGGGACACCCAGTACTTC
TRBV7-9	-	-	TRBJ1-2	CASSFERDGLSDDYTF	TGTGCCAGCAGCTTTGAGAGAGACGGGCTGAGCGATGACTACACCTTC
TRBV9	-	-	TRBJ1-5	CASGEWGKKLFFHF	TGTGCCAGCGGGGAGTGGGGTAAAAAACTGTTCTTTCATTTT
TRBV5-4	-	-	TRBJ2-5	CATSCSSEQETQYF	TGTGCCACCAGCTGTAGCAGCGAGCAAGAGACCCAGTACTTC
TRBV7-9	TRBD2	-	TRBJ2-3	CASSFPRGGGTHDF	TGTGCCAGCAGCTTTCCGAGAGGCGGGGGGACGCATGATTTT
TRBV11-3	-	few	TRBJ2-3	CASSLEVAADTQYF	TGTGCCAGCAGCTTAGAGGTAGCAGCCGATACGCAGTATTTT
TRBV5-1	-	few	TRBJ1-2	CASSARTGLHGYTF	TGCGCCAGCAGCGCCAGAACAGGGTTGCATGGCTACACCTTC
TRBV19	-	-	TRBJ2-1	CASSKGGGTDNDEQFF	TGTGCCAGCAGCAAGGGGGGCGGAACCGACAATGATGAGCAGTTCTTC
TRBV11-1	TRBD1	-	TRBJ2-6	CASSPGTGSGANVLTF	TGTGCCAGCAGCCCCGGGACAGGCTCTGGGGCCAACGTCCTGACTTTC
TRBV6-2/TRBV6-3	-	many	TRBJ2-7	CASSYRDKQYEQYF	TGTGCCAGCAGCTACCGGGACAAGCAATACGAGCAGTACTTC
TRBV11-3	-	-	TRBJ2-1	CASSLQRGRGSDEQFF	TGTGCCAGCAGCTTGCAAAGGGGCCGGGGGAGCGATGAGCAGTTCTTC
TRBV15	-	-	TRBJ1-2	CATSRDHLVKTF	TGTGCCACCAGCAGAGATCATTTAGTCAAGACCTTC
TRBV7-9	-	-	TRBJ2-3	CASRVGGTDAQYF	TGTGCCAGCAGGGTCGGGGGCACAGATGCTCAGTATTTT
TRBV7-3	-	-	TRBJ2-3	CASSRQANPVEHYF	TGTGCCAGCTCAAGACAGGCCAATCCCGTTGAACACTATTTT
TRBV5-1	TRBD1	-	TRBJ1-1	CASSTNTGTGEAFF	TGCGCCAGCAGCACCAACACCGGGACAGGGGAAGCTTTCTTT
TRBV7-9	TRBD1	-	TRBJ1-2	CASSLTGGAGYGVTF	TGTGCCAGCAGCTTGACAGGGGGCGCCGGCTATGGCGTCACCTTC
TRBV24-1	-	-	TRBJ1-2	CATGPREGHEHFF	TGTGCCACCGGCCCCCGCGAGGGGCATGAGCACTTCTTC
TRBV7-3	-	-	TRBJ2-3	CASSLAGAGTQAF	TGTGCCAGCAGCCTCGCAGGGGCCGGGACGCAAGCTTTT
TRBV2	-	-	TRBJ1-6	CASSPLGEGPPHHF	TGTGCCAGCAGCCCCCTAGGGGAGGGTCCACCCCACCACTTT
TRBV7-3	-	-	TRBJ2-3	CASSLGEDTETRYF	TGTGCCAGCAGCTTAGGGGAGGACACAGAGACACGGTATTTT
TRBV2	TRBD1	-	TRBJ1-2	CASRVTGGAAHGYTF	TGTGCCAGCAGGGTGACAGGGGGCGCCGCGCATGGCTACACCTTC
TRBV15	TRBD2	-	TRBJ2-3	CASSGAGGPDKQYF	TGTGCCAGCAGCGGCGCGGGAGGTCCCGATAAGCAGTATTTT
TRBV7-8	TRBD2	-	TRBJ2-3	CASSPGGGRRSPLYF	TGTGCCAGCAGCCCGGGCGGGGGGCGGCGATCCCCCCTCTATTTT
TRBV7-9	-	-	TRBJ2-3	CASADGSAATQYF	TGTGCCAGCGCGGACGGGAGCGCAGCTACGCAGTATTTT
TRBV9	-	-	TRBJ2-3	CASRVGADTPYFF	TGTGCCAGCAGGGTCGGGGCCGATACGCCGTATTTTTTT
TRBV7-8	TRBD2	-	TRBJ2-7	CASSLAGGLDAQYF	TGTGCCAGCAGCTTAGCGGGAGGGCTCGATGCGCAGTATTTC
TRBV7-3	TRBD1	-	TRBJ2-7	CASSYAGTGDEQYF	TGTGCCAGCAGCTACGCGGGGACAGGCGACGAGCAGTACTTC
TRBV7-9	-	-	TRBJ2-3	CASSLVPGELTQGF	TGTGCCAGCAGCTTAGTACCCGGGGAGCTGACGCAGGGTTTT
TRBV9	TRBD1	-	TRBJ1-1	CASSQGGQGGEQFF	TGTGCCAGCAGCCAGGGGGGCCAGGGGGGAGAGCAGTTCTTT
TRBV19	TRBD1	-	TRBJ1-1	CASSRRDRQGGNTEAFF	TGTGCCAGCAGTCGGCGGGACCGACAGGGAGGAAACACTGAAGCTTTCTTT
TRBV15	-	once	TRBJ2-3	CASSMAASHETQYF	TGTGCCAGCAGCATGGCGGCAAGTCACGAGACGCAGTACTTT
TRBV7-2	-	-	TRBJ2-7	CASSSAGRSDEQYF	TGCGCCAGCAGCTCCGCGGGACGTTCCGACGAGCAGTACTTC
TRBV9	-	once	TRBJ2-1	CASSQGRANGEDQQFF	TGTGCCAGCAGCCAGGGACGAGCAAACGGAGAGGATCAGCAGTTCTTC
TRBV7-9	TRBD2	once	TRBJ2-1	CASSFLGSGRGQFF	TGTGCCAGCAGCTTTCTGGGAAGCGGGAGGGGGCAGTTCTTC
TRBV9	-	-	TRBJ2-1	CASSQGSGNSQHFF	TGTGCCAGCAGCCAGGGGAGCGGAAACAGTCAGCATTTCTTC
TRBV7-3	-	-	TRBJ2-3	CASIVEGRWANEQF	TGTGCCAGCATCGTAGAGGGGCGCTGGGCCAATGAGCAGTTT
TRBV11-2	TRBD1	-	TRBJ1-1	CASSHGQATEAFF	TGTGCCAGCAGCCACGGACAGGCCACTGAAGCTTTCTTT
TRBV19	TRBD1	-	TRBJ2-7	CASSVGGQGAYEQYF	TGTGCCAGCAGCGTGGGAGGACAGGGGGCGTACGAGCAGTACTTC
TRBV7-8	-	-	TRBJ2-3	CESRLAAGPSTQYF	TGCGAGAGCCGCTTAGCGGCAGGTCCCAGTACGCAGTATTTT
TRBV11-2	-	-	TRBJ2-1	CASSPPRGANEQFF	TGTGCCAGCAGCCCACCACGGGGGGCCAATGAGCAATTCTTC
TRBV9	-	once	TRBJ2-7	CASSSPSDTQYFEQYF	-
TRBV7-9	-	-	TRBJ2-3	CASSFAGSPGSEDF	TGTGCCAGCAGCTTTGCAGGAAGTCCCGGTAGCGAGGATTTT
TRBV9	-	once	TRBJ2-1	CASSIDRDAYNEQFF	TGTGCCAGTAGCATAGATAGGGACGCCTACAATGAGCAGTTCTTC
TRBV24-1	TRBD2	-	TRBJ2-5	CATSTSGKQEDQYF	TGTGCCACCAGCACTAGCGGCAAGCAAGAGGACCAGTACTTC
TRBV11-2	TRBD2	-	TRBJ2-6	CASAGTSFRANVLTF	TGTGCCAGCGCCGGGACTAGCTTCCGGGCCAACGTCCTGACTTTC
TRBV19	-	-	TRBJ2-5	CASTIRRGACNKQYF	TGTGCCAGTACCATACGTCGCGGAGCCTGCAATAAGCAGTACTTC
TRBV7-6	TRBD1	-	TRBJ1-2	CASSLVGQVIVYGYTF	TGTGCCAGCAGCTTGGTTGGACAGGTGATCGTATATGGCTACACCTTC
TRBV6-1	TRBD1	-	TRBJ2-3	CASAGGQGSDTQYF	TGTGCCAGCGCTGGGGGACAGGGCTCAGATACGCAGTATTTT
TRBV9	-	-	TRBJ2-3	CASSEGGKDTESF	TGTGCCAGCAGCGAAGGGGGGAAGGACACAGAGTCGTTT
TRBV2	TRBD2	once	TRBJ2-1	CASREGGGNVQRAEFF	TGTGCCAGCCGGGAGGGGGGAGGAAACGTTCAGCGGGCGGAGTTCTTC